Below, one T cell receptor (beta chain) is given with its context. This record belongs to a study of T cells in Graves' hyperthyroidism and ophthalmopathy. CDR1 is DFQATT and CDR2 is SNEGSKA in the germline V gene (reference sequence). Trimming took off 5 bases at V and 7 bases at J, with 15 bases between the two ends. The CDR3 consists of 13 residues. Amplified TCR beta CDR3 regions derived from RNA transcripts. HTBI primers were employed in a first-round RT-PCR of the TCR CDR3. TCRdb analysed the multiplex PCR reads with MiXCR anew, one entry per CDR3 protein. The sample consists of a few hundred thousand distinct CDR3 sequences, 46% of them appearing once.

The receptor's source is a woman under 30 with Graves' hyperthyroidism. V and J are TRBV20-1 and TRBJ1-5, with unresolved D. Material for sequencing was peripheral blood or thyroid tissue (not recorded which). CDR3 in amino acids: CSAQRLAGQPQHF. CDR3 nucleotide sequence: TGCAGTGCTCAACGGCTAGCGGGGCAGCCCCAGCATTTT.